A single sample gave rise to the 2 T cell receptor beta chains below, sequenced in a study of blood T cells in healthy people across ages. Then a second PCR, running roughly 6 to 12 cycles, was carried out with a sample-barcoded 5' primer and a J-beta primer mix. Via MiXCR, TCRdb re-called the 5' RACE reads, giving one row per CDR3 protein. This sample carries about a million distinct CDR3 sequences, roughly two fifths of them seen once, and the ten largest clones take about an eighth. The specimen sequenced was blood. These receptors were collected from a man in his late teens or twenties in good health.

This clonotype was observed at least ten times. CDR3 nucleotide sequence: TGCGCCAGCAGCTTGCGGAGACAATACGAGCAGTACTTC. It translates to CASSLRRQYEQYF. J is TRBJ2-7 and V is TRBV5-1; no definite D call. V dropped 1 base and J dropped 4 bases, with 9 bases sitting between them. The CDR3 is 13 amino acids. Germline V gene lookup returns CDR1 SGHRS and CDR2 YFSETQ.

Note on this clonotype: A read error may produce the germline difference seen at one junction end. The chain carries TRBV18 and TRBJ1-2, with D unresolved. This CDR3 comprises 15 residues. CDR1 KGHSH and CDR2 LQKENI come from the germline V gene. The CDR3, as DNA: TGTGCCTGCTCACCACCGGGCAGCCTCAACTATGGCTACACCTTC. Its translation is CACSPPGSLNYGYTF.